This T cell receptor (beta chain) came from a study of CD8+CD57+ T cells in acquired aplastic anemia. General study points: Patients versus controls showed no significant CD8+ Simpson's diversity difference.

Flow cytometry had shown expanded CD8+CD57+ cells in the patients chosen for sequencing. All patients had severe acquired aplastic anemia. Patients had undergone no therapy by the time their blood was sampled. About this clonotype itself: Antigen specificity is unknown.

This CDR3 region has 17 residues. The germline gives CDR1 LNHNV, CDR2 YYDKDF (reference sequence). The ends were cut back, 0 bases at V and 6 bases at J, with 18 bases in the middle. Both TCR beta VDJ combination and CDR3 sequence profiling were carried out. Genomic DNA was the template for this profiling. Each CDR3 protein gets one entry after TCRdb re-called the reads with MiXCR. The repertoire holds roughly 500,000 distinct CDR3 sequences, with 25% to 40% as singletons. The TCR originated in a human donor with aplastic anemia. The sequenced sample was sorted CD4+, CD8+, or CD8+CD57+ T cells (not recorded which) from PBMCs. The chain uses TRBV15 and TRBJ2-1; D is undetermined. CDR3 loop: CATSRDFRGSGANEQFF. The CDR3 DNA reads TGTGCCACCAGCAGAGATTTCCGCGGTTCGGGCGCCAATGAGCAGTTCTTC.